This TCR beta chain was sequenced in a study of beta chain features in type 1 diabetes. Study background: The number of sorted cells examined across all samples was 107,917,701.

The study, taken as a whole, reports: A closer apparent resemblance between naive, central memory and Treg TCRB repertoires was seen in patients than in healthy donors. Type 1 diabetes patients had TCRB CDR3s that were shorter (moderately but significantly so) in all four CD4+ subsets.

The CDR3 covers 13 residues. V lost 7 bases and J lost 5, with 11 bases in between. Germline values: CDR1 MDHEN, CDR2 SYDVKM. What was sequenced were expressed TCRB transcripts, since all of the isolated RNA had been reverse transcribed. Some clones are missing from TCRdb's copy, which holds only in-frame ones; the method was immunoSEQ multiplex PCR. The table has around 160,000 clones, 7.5% to 9.5% seen once. This clone was counted only a few times. Antigen specificity is unknown. V gene TRBV28 combines with J gene TRBJ2-2; D remains unclear. The sequence derives from a woman aged 18 to 35 with type 1 diabetes. The sequenced sample consisted of central memory CD4+ T cells from blood. For the CDR3, the DNA is TGTGCCAGCACTACTCGCCGAACCGGGGAGCTGTTTTTT. This gives the protein CASTTRRTGELFF.